This section outlines one T cell receptor beta chain sequence together with its context. Antigen specificity is unknown. This record comes from a study of radiotherapy plus CTLA-4 blockade in lung cancer. Per germline, CDR1 SGHRS and CDR2 YFSETQ. The ends were cut back, 3 bases at V and 1 base at J, with 16 bases in the middle. This CDR3 has 17 amino acids. The repertoire was sequenced with immunoSEQ multiplex PCR; TCRdb's copy has only in-frame clones and lacks some. The data hold some 40,000 clones, with approximately 77% observed a single time. Focal radiation was given together with CTLA-4 blockade (ipilimumab) to patients with chemo-refractory metastatic non-small-cell lung cancer. Notes on the study in general: Blood-borne expansion of tumor-derived TCR clones followed radiotherapy plus ipilimumab.

The chain links TRBV5-1 to TRBJ2-2; D is possibly TRBD2 (5 bases). This TCR was recovered from a human donor with non-small cell lung cancer whose response to radiotherapy plus ipilimumab could not be evaluated. Sequencing used peripheral blood, obtained from a patient treated with radiotherapy plus ipilimumab. The DNA of the CDR3 is TGCGCCAGCAGCTGGCTACAACGACGGGGGAACACCGGGGAGCTGTTTTTT. Residues: CASSWLQRRGNTGELFF.